This T cell receptor (beta chain) was recorded in a study of T cell responses to AZD1222 COVID-19 vaccine. Study details: Pooled samples include second doses given at about 4 or 12 weeks.

Study-level findings and limits: White British ancestry dominated among donors, who included more females, and clonal diversity was possibly underestimated. Repertoires were obtained only post-peak T cell response. Just five to seven people given AZD1222 tested seropositive at baseline.

V shed 3 bases, J shed 8 bases, and the junction held 9 bases outside the gene matches. The CDR3 is made up of 15 amino acids. Germline CDR1 LGHDT, CDR2 YNNKEL (reference sequence). Sequenced by immunoSEQ multiplex PCR; TCRdb stores in-frame clones only, minus some. Of 120,000 to 150,000 clones detected, around 90% appear once; the ten largest clones hold approximately 3.7%. Regarding this clone: Its antigen is still unknown.

This rearrangement joins TRBV3-1 (or the pseudogene TRBV3-2) to TRBJ1-2, with 10 nucleotides matching TRBD1. The sequenced sample was peripheral blood, obtained on day 0 of AZD1222 vaccination. The receptor was derived from an adult in good health. The CDR3 loop reads CASSQTTGGATGYTF. The CDR3 nucleotides are TGTGCCAGCAGCCAGACGACAGGGGGCGCGACAGGCTACACCTTC.